The sample holds a few counts of the clone carrying this T cell receptor (beta chain). Its antigen remains unknown. cDNA came from approximately 0.5 to 1 ug RNA primed by random hexamers. By means of immunoSEQ multiplex PCR, TCR beta CDR3 spanning 54 Vbeta and 13 Jbeta underwent amplification. Each CDR3 protein is one row after TCRdb ran MiXCR on the immunoSEQ multiplex PCR reads. The table has some 260,000 distinct CDR3 sequences, roughly 84% seen once; the top ten hold about 0.11%. This record comes from a study of CD8 T cells in Susac syndrome. Study-wide points: That the number of individuals in its TCR sequencing and HLA analysis was relatively small was acknowledged by the study.

Specimen: CD8+ T cells from PBMCs. This TCR was recovered from a human donor with multiple sclerosis.

The CDR3 here is CASRNHPEYLNQPQHF. The CDR3 nucleotides read TGTGCCAGCAGAAATCATCCCGAGTACCTAAATCAGCCCCAGCATTTT. V and J are TRBV2 and TRBJ1-5; D not resolved. The CDR3 runs 16 residues. Germline-derived CDR1 and CDR2 are SNHLY and FYNNEI. Trimming took 6 bases from V and 4 from J, leaving 19 bases between them. The whole variable domain, remainder taken from reference TRBV2 and TRBJ1-5, is EPEVTQTPSHQVTQMGQEVILRCVPISNHLYFYWYRQILGQKVEFLVSFYNNEISEKSEIFDDQFSVERPDGSNFTLKIRSTKLEDSAMYFCASRNHPEYLNQPQHFGDGTRLSIL.